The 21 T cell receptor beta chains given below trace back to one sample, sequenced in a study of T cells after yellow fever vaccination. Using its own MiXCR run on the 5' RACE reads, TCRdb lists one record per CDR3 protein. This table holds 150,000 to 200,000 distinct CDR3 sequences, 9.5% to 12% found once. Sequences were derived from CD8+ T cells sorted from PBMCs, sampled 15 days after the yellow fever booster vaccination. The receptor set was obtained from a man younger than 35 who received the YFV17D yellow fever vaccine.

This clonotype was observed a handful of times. CDR3 protein: CASSQATGELFF. DNA of the CDR3: TGTGCCAGCTCTCAGGCAACCGGGGAGCTGTTTTTT. This chain connects TRBV7-8 to TRBJ2-2; D gene ambiguous. The CDR3 is made up of 12 amino acids. Germline CDR1 reads SGHVS; CDR2 reads FQNEAQ. V dropped 8 bases and J dropped 5 bases, with 9 bases sitting between them. The full variable domain, with the rest looked up from reference TRBV7-8 and TRBJ2-2, is GAGVSQSPRYKVAKRGQDVALRCDPISGHVSLFWYQQALGQGPEFLTYFQNEAQLDKSGLPSDRFFAERPEGSVSTLKIQRTQQEDSAVYLCASSQATGELFFGEGSRLTVL.

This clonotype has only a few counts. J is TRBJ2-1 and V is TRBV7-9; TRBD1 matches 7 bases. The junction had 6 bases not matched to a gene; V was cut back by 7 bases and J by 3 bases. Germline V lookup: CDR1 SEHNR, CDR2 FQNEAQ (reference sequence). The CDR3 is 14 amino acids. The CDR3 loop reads CASTSQGHYNEQFF. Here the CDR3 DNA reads TGTGCCAGCACCTCACAGGGGCACTACAATGAGCAGTTCTTC. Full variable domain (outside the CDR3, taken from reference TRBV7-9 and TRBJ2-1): DTGVSQNPRHKITKRGQNVTFRCDPISEHNRLYWYRQTLGQGPEFLTYFQNEAQLEKSRLLSDRFSAERPKGSFSTLEIQRTEQGDSAMYLCASTSQGHYNEQFFGPGTRLTVL.

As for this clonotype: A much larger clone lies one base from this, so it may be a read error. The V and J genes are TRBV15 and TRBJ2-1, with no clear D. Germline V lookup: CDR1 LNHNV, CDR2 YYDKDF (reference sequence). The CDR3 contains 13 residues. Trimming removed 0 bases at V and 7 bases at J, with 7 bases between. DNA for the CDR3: TGTGCCACCAGCAGAGACCAACAGAATGAGCAGTTCTTC. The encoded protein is CATSRDQQNEQFF.

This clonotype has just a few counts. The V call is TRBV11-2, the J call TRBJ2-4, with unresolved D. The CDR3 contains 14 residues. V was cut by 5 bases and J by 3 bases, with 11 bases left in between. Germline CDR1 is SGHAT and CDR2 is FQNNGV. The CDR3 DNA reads TGTGCCAGCAGCCCCTTGTGGGACAAAAACATTCAGTACTTC. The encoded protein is CASSPLWDKNIQYF.

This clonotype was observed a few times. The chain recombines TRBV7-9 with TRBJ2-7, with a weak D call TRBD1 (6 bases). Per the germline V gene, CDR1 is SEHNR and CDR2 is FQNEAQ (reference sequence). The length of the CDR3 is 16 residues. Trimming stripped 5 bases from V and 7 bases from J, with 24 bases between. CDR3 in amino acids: CASSPTPGHLGSEQYF. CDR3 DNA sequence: TGTGCCAGCAGCCCGACTCCGGGACACCTAGGGTCGGAGCAGTACTTC. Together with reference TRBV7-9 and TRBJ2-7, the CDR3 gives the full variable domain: DTGVSQNPRHKITKRGQNVTFRCDPISEHNRLYWYRQTLGQGPEFLTYFQNEAQLEKSRLLSDRFSAERPKGSFSTLEIQRTEQGDSAMYLCASSPTPGHLGSEQYFGPGTRLTVT.

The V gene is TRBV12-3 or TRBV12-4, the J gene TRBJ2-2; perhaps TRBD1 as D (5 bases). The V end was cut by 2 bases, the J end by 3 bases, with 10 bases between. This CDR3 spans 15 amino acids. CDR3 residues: CASSLIQGHTGELFF. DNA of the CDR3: TGTGCCAGCAGTTTAATTCAGGGCCACACCGGGGAGCTGTTTTTT.

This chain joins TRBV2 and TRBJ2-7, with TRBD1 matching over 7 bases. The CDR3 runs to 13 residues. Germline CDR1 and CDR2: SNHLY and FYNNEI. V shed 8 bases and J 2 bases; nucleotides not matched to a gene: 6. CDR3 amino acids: CASLRQGPYEQYV. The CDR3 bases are TGTGCCAGCCTGAGACAGGGCCCCTACGAGCAGTACGTC.

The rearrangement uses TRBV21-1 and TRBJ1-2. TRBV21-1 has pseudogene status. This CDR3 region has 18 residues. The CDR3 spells CASSAGDGRARANYGYTF. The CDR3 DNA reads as TGTGCCAGCAGCGCCGGGGATGGCAGGGCCCGAGCTAACTATGGCTACACCTTC.

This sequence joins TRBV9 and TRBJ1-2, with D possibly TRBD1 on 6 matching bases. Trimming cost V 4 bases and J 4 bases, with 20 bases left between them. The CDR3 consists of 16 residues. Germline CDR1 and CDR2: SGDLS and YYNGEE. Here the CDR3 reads CASSSQPRGAGYGYTF. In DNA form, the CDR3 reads TGTGCCAGCAGCTCCCAACCCCGGGGGGCGGGCTATGGCTACACCTTC. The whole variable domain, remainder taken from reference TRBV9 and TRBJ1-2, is DSGVTQTPKHLITATGQRVTLRCSPRSGDLSVYWYQQSLDQGLQFLIQYYNGEERAKGNILERFSAQQFPDLHSELNLSSLELGDSALYFCASSSQPRGAGYGYTFGSGTRLTVV.

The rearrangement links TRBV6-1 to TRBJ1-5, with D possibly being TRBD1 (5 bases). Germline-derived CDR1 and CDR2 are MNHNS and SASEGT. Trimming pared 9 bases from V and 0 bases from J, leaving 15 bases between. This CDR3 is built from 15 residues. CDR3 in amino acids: CARPPGGYSNQPQHF. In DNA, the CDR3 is TGTGCCAGACCCCCGGGGGGTTATAGCAATCAGCCCCAGCATTTT.

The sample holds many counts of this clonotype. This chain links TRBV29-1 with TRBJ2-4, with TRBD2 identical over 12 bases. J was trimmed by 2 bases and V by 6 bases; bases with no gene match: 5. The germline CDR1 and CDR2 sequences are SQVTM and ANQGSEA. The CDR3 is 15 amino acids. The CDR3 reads CSVQGLAGSKNIQYF. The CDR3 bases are TGCAGCGTGCAAGGACTAGCGGGGTCCAAAAACATTCAGTACTTC.

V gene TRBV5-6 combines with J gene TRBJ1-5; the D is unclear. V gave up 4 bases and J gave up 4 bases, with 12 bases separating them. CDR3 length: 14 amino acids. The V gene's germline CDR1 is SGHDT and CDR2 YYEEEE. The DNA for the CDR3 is TGTGCCAGCAGCACCTTCGGGGATAATCAGCCCCAGCATTTT. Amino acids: CASSTFGDNQPQHF.

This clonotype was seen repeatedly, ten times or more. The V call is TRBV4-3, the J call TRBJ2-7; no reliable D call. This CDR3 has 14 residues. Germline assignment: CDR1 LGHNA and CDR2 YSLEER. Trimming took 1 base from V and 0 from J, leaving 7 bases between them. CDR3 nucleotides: TGCGCCAGCAGCCAAGTTGTCAGCTCCTACGAGCAGTACTTC. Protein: CASSQVVSSYEQYF.

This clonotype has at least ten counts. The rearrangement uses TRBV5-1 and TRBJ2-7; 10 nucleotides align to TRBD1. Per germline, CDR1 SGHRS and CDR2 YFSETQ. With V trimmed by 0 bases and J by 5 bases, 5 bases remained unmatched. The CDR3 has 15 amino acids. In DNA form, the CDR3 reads TGCGCCAGCAGCTTGGAGGGACAGGGGAGTGACGAGCAGTACTTC. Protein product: CASSLEGQGSDEQYF.

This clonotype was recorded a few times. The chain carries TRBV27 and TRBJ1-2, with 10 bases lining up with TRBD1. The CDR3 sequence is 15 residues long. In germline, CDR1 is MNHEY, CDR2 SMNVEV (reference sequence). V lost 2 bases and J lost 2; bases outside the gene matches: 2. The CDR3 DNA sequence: TGTGCCAGCAGTTTAGTGACAGGGGGCAACTATGGCTACACCTTC. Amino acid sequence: CASSLVTGGNYGYTF.

CDR3 DNA: TGTGCCAGCAGTGACTCCGGGGTGAGTGAGCAGTTCTTC. This codes for CASSDSGVSEQFF. V and J are TRBV6-4 and TRBJ2-1; TRBD2 might be the D (5 bases). Trimming shortened V by 0 bases and J by 9 bases, and 9 bases separated the two germline ends. From germline, CDR1 is MRHNA and CDR2 SNTAGT. This CDR3 is built from 13 residues.

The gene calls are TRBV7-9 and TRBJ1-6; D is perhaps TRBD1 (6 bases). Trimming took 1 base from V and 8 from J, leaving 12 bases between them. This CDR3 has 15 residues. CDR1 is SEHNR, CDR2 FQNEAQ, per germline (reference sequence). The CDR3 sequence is CASSLVETGHSPLHF. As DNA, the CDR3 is TGTGCCAGCAGCTTAGTCGAGACAGGACATTCACCCCTCCACTTT.

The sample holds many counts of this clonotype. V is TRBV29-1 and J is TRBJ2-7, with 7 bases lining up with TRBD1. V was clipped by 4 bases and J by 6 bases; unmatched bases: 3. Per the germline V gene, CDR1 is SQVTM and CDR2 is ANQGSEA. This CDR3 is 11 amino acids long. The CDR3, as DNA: TGCAGCGTTGCCACAGGGGCCGAGCAGTACTTC. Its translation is CSVATGAEQYF.

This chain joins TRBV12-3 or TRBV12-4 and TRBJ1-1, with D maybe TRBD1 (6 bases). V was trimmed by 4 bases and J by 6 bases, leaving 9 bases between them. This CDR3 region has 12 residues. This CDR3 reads CASSYGGPEAFF. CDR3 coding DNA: TGTGCCAGCAGTTATGGGGGCCCTGAAGCTTTCTTT.

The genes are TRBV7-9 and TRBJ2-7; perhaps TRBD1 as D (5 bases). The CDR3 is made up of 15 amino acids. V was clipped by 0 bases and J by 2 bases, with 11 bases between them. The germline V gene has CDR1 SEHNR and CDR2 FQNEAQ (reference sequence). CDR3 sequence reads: CASSLASGIPYEQYV. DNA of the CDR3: TGTGCCAGCAGCTTAGCTTCAGGGATCCCCTACGAGCAGTACGTC.

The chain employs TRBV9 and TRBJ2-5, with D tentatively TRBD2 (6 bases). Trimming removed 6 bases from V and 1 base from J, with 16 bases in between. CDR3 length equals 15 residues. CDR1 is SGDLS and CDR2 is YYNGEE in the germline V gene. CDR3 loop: CASTYRGRTQETQYF. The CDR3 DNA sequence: TGTGCCAGCACCTATCGGGGGAGGACCCAAGAGACCCAGTACTTC.